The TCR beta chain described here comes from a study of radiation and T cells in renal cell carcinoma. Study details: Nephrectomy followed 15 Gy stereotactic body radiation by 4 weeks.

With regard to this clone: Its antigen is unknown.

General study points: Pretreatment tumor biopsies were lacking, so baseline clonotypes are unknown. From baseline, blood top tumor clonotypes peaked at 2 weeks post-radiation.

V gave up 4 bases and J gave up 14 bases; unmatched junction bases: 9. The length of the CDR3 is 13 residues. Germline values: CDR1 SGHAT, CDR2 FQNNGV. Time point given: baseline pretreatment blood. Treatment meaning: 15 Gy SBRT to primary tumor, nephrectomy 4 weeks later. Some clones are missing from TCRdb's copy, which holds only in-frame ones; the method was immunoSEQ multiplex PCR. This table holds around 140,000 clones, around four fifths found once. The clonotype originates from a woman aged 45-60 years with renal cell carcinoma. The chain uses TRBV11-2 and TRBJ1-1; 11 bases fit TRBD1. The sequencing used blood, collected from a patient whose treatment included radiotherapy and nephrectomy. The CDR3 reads CASSSDPRTGGFF. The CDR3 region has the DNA TGTGCCAGCAGCTCGGATCCGAGGACAGGGGGCTTCTTT.